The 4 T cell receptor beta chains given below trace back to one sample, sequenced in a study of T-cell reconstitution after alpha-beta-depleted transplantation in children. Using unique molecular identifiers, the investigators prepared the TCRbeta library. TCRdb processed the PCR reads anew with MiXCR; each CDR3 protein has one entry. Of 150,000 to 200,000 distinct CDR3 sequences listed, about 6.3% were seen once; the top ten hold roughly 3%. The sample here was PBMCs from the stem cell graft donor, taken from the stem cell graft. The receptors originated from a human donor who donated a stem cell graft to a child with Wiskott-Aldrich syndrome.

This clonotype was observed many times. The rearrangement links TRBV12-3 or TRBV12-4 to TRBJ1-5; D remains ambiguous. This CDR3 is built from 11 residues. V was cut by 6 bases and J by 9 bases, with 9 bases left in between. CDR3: CASRSFGPQHF. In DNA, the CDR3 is TGTGCCAGCAGGTCTTTCGGGCCCCAGCATTTT.

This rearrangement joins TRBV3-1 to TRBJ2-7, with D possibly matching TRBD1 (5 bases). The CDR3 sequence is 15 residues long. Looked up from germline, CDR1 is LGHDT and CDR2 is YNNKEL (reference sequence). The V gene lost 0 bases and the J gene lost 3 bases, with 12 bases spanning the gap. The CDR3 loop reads CASSQDPRVIYEQYF. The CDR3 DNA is TGTGCCAGCAGCCAAGATCCCAGGGTCATCTACGAGCAGTACTTC.

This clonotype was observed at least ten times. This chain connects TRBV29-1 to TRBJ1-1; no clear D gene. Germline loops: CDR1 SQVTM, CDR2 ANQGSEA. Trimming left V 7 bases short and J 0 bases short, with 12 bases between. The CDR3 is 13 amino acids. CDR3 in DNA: TGCAGCGCCGAGCGCGGCCTGAACACTGAAGCTTTCTTT. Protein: CSAERGLNTEAFF. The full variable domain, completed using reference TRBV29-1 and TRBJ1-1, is SAVISQKPSRDICQRGTSLTIQCQVDSQVTMMFWYRQQPGQSLTLIATANQGSEATYESGFVIDKFPISRPNLTFSTLTVSNMSPEDSSIYLCSAERGLNTEAFFGQGTRLTVV.

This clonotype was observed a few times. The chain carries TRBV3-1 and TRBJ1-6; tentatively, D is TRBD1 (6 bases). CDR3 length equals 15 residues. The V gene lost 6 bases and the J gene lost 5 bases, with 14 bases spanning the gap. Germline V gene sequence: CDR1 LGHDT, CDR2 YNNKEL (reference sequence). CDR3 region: CASSPTDSHNSPLHF. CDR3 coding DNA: TGTGCCAGCAGTCCTACGGACAGTCATAATTCACCCCTCCACTTT.